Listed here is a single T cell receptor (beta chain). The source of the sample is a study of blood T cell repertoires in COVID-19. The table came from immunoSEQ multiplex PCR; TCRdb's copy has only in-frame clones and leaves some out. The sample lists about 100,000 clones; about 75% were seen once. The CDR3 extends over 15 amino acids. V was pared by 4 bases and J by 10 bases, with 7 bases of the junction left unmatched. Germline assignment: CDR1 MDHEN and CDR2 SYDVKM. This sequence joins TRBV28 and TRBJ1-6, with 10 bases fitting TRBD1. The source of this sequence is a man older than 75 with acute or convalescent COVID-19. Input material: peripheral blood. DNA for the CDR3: TGTGCCAGCAGTTCCGGGACAGGGGCCGGATCACCCCTCCACTTT. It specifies CASSSGTGAGSPLHF.